The 9 T cell receptor beta chains in this list originate from one sample, sequenced in a study of control samples from healthy donors and cancer patients. Libraries were prepared by immunoSEQ multiplex PCR; TCRdb keeps only in-frame clonotypes and omits some of them. The data show just over 150,000 clones, about 94% seen once. Sequencing input: blood. These receptors were taken from a woman aged 40 to 50 in good health.

V is TRBV11-3 and J is TRBJ2-7; 10 nucleotides match TRBD1. Germline V lookup: CDR1 SGHNT, CDR2 YENEEA. This CDR3 is built from 15 residues. The junction had 4 bases not matched to a gene; V was cut back by 5 bases and J by 0 bases. CDR3 amino acids: CASSKGQGTSYEQYF. Written as DNA, the CDR3 is TGTGCCAGCAGCAAGGGACAGGGGACCTCCTACGAGCAGTACTTC.

The chain couples TRBV7-9 to TRBJ2-7, with 11 positions matching TRBD1. The CDR3 is 15 amino acids. Germline assignment: CDR1 SEHNR and CDR2 FQNEAQ (reference sequence). The ends lost 2 bases at V and 5 bases at J; junction bases unmatched: 5. The CDR3 sequence is CASSLRTGGIDEQYF. The CDR3 nucleotides are TGTGCCAGCAGCTTAAGGACAGGGGGCATCGACGAGCAGTACTTC. The complete variable domain, with remaining parts taken from reference TRBV7-9 and TRBJ2-7, reads DTGVSQNPRHKITKRGQNVTFRCDPISEHNRLYWYRQTLGQGPEFLTYFQNEAQLEKSRLLSDRFSAERPKGSFSTLEIQRTEQGDSAMYLCASSLRTGGIDEQYFGPGTRLTVT.

This chain joins TRBV7-2 and TRBJ2-1, with 11 bases lining up with TRBD2. Germline lookup yields CDR1 SGHTA and CDR2 FQGNSA. V was clipped by 7 bases and J by 3 bases; unmatched bases: 5. CDR3 length equals 15 residues. CDR3 in amino acids: CASIKGLADYNEQFF. The CDR3 DNA reads TGTGCCAGCATCAAGGGACTAGCGGACTACAATGAGCAGTTCTTC.

The rearrangement joins TRBV24-1 to TRBJ2-3; the match to TRBD1 covers 9 bases. The CDR3 is 16 amino acids. V lost 5 bases to trimming and J lost 4 bases; unmatched junction nucleotides: 9. Germline V gives CDR1 KGHDR, CDR2 SFDVKD. The CDR3 sequence: CATSAGDRAVSDTQYF. The CDR3 bases are TGTGCCACCAGTGCGGGGGACAGGGCCGTGTCAGATACGCAGTATTTT.

The chain employs TRBV10-3 and TRBJ1-4, with TRBD1 identical over 7 bases. The V gene end was trimmed by 0 bases and the J gene end by 7 bases; junction bases not matched to a gene: 5. The germline V gene has CDR1 ENHRY and CDR2 SYGVKD. CDR3 length equals 15 residues. This CDR3 reads CAISESGGGGEKLFF. CDR3 coding DNA: TGTGCCATCAGTGAGTCAGGGGGCGGAGGTGAAAAACTGTTTTTT.

V gene TRBV7-9 combines with J gene TRBJ1-2; no firm D call. The ends were cut back, 0 bases at V and 7 bases at J, with 9 bases in the middle. CDR3 length: 13 amino acids. CDR1 and CDR2 from the germline V gene are SEHNR and FQNEAQ (reference sequence). The CDR3 DNA follows: TGTGCCAGCAGCTTAGCCCAAACGGGTGGCTACACCTTC. Its translation: CASSLAQTGGYTF. The whole variable domain, remainder taken from reference TRBV7-9 and TRBJ1-2, is DTGVSQNPRHKITKRGQNVTFRCDPISEHNRLYWYRQTLGQGPEFLTYFQNEAQLEKSRLLSDRFSAERPKGSFSTLEIQRTEQGDSAMYLCASSLAQTGGYTFGSGTRLTVV.

This chain uses TRBV9 with TRBJ1-2; D may be TRBD1 (6 bases). The germline V gene has CDR1 SGDLS and CDR2 YYNGEE. This CDR3 has 15 amino acids. Trimming shortened V by 3 bases and J by 4 bases, and 16 bases separated the two germline ends. The CDR3 here is CASSAEDSRTYGYTF. The CDR3 bases are TGTGCCAGCAGCGCCGAGGACAGTCGGACCTATGGCTACACCTTC.

The chain carries TRBV12-5 and TRBJ2-3, with TRBD2 matching 7 bases. CDR3 length: 14 residues. The germline CDR1 and CDR2 sequences are LGHNT and FRNRAP. The ends lost 2 bases at V and 4 bases at J; junction bases unmatched: 3. The CDR3 sequence: CASGLSGGADTQYF. The CDR3 coding sequence is TGTGCTAGTGGTTTGTCGGGGGGTGCAGATACGCAGTATTTT.

This clone is a singleton in its sample. This CDR3 is CASSVDRGPYGYTF. The CDR3 region has the DNA TGTGCCAGCAGCGTGGACCGCGGGCCTTATGGCTACACCTTC. The chain carries TRBV9 and TRBJ1-2; D unresolved. Germline-derived CDR1 and CDR2 are SGDLS and YYNGEE. This CDR3 comprises 14 residues. The V gene lost 2 bases and the J gene lost 5 bases, with 13 bases spanning the gap. The variable domain in full, with the rest retrieved from reference TRBV9 and TRBJ1-2, is DSGVTQTPKHLITATGQRVTLRCSPRSGDLSVYWYQQSLDQGLQFLIQYYNGEERAKGNILERFSAQQFPDLHSELNLSSLELGDSALYFCASSVDRGPYGYTFGSGTRLTVV.